The 13 T cell receptor beta chains reported below all come from one sample, sequenced in a study of identifying expanded T cells in peripheral blood. TCRdb keeps only in-frame clones here, not all; method: immunoSEQ multiplex PCR. The data show roughly 96,000 clones, roughly 90% seen once. What was sequenced was blood. All receptors come from a person aged 18 to 75 in good health.

The J gene is TRBJ1-1, the V gene TRBV7-6, with D perhaps matching TRBD1 (6 bases). CDR1 is SGHVS and CDR2 is FNYEAQ in the germline V gene. The ends were cut back, 4 bases at V and 1 base at J, with 16 bases in the middle. The CDR3 contains 16 residues. CDR3 DNA: TGTGCCAGCAGCTCCCAGGCCCCGACAGGGAACACTGAAGCTTTCTTT. Its protein is CASSSQAPTGNTEAFF.

This clone was found once. The CDR3 DNA is TGTGCCAGCAGCGACGGACAGGAGGCTTTCTTT. Translation gives CASSDGQEAFF. This sequence joins TRBV7-3 and TRBJ1-1; 7 positions match TRBD1. After removal of 5 bases from V and 11 bases from J, the junction contained 5 bases not matched to a gene. The CDR3 runs 11 residues. Germline lookup yields CDR1 SGHTA and CDR2 FQGTGA. The full variable domain, in which reference TRBV7-3 and TRBJ1-1 provide the parts outside the CDR3, is GAGVSQTPSNKVTEKGKYVELRCDPISGHTALYWYRQSLGQGPEFLIYFQGTGAADDSGLPNDRFFAVRPEGSVSTLKIQRTERGDSAVYLCASSDGQEAFFGQGTRLTVV.

The chain couples TRBV6-6 to TRBJ1-5; the match to TRBD1 covers 7 bases. CDR3 length equals 15 residues. The V segment lost 6 bases and the J segment 3 bases; nucleotides outside the gene matches: 8. CDR1 MNHNY and CDR2 SVGAGI come from the germline V gene (reference sequence). The CDR3 is CASSLDRVNNQPQHF. In DNA form, the CDR3 reads TGTGCCAGCAGCCTAGACAGGGTGAACAATCAGCCCCAGCATTTT.

The chain recombines TRBV6-1 with TRBJ2-5, with a possible D match to TRBD2 (6 bases). There are 13 residues in the CDR3. Germline-derived CDR1 and CDR2 are MNHNS and SASEGT. With 9 bases removed from V and 4 bases from J, the gap between germline ends came to 15 bases. The CDR3 loop is CASRDSQRETQYF. CDR3 DNA sequence: TGTGCCAGTCGGGACTCCCAGAGAGAGACCCAGTACTTC.

The chain combines TRBV7-8 with TRBJ2-3; 7 nucleotides agree with TRBD2. The CDR3 extends over 16 amino acids. Germline-derived CDR1 and CDR2 are SGHVS and FQNEAQ. Losses at the gene ends were 7 bases for V and 4 bases for J; bases not matched to a gene: 14. CDR3 protein: CASTQLATPRADTQYF. The CDR3 DNA reads TGTGCCAGCACCCAACTAGCGACCCCTCGGGCAGATACGCAGTATTTT.

This chain uses TRBV5-1 with TRBJ2-3; a weak D match, TRBD2 (5 bases). V lost 4 bases and J 2 bases, leaving 11 bases between the germline ends. CDR3 length equals 14 residues. The V gene's germline CDR1 is SGHRS and CDR2 YFSETQ. The CDR3 nucleotides read TGCGCCAGCAGCCCGGGGTCCTTCACAGATACGCAGTATTTT. Encoded protein: CASSPGSFTDTQYF.

This sequence joins TRBV6-5 and TRBJ2-5; D is perhaps TRBD1 or TRBD2 (7 bases each). Germline V CDR1 and CDR2: MNHEY, SVGAGI. CDR3 length: 16 residues. V was pared by 4 bases and J by 4 bases, with 19 bases between. CDR3 DNA sequence: TGTGCCAGCAGTTCCCCAAACAGGGGAGGGCGAGAGACCCAGTACTTC. Residues: CASSSPNRGGRETQYF.

The V gene is TRBV19, the J gene TRBJ1-2; D may be TRBD1 (5 bases). The length of the CDR3 is 14 residues. Germline loops: CDR1 LNHDA, CDR2 SQIVND (reference sequence). Trimming removed 7 bases from V and 3 bases from J, with 15 bases in between. CDR3 coding DNA: TGTGCCAGTACCACGGGGCAGGGCGACTATGGCTACACCTTC. Translating it yields CASTTGQGDYGYTF.

This sequence joins TRBV9 and TRBJ2-1, with 13 bases lining up with TRBD2. The CDR3 is 16 amino acids. Germline lookup yields CDR1 SGDLS and CDR2 YYNGEE. With V trimmed by 4 bases and J by 7 bases, 8 bases remained unmatched. CDR3 in DNA: TGTGCCAGCAGCCCATCGCGGACTAGCGGGAGTAATGAGCAGTTCTTC. Its protein is CASSPSRTSGSNEQFF.

The CDR3, as DNA: TGTGCCAGCAGCTTATCCCAGGTGGGGGGCATTCAGTACTTC. This codes for CASSLSQVGGIQYF. V is TRBV7-2 and J is TRBJ2-4, with D perhaps matching TRBD2 (6 bases). CDR3 size: 14 residues. V lost 2 bases and J lost 9, with 14 bases in between. CDR1 and CDR2 (germline): SGHTA, FQGNSA. Based on the CDR3 plus reference TRBV7-2 and TRBJ2-4, the full variable domain is GAGVSQSPSNKVTEKGKDVELRCDPISGHTALYWYRQSLGQGLEFLIYFQGNSAPDKSGLPSDRFSAERTGGSVSTLTIQRTQQEDSAVYLCASSLSQVGGIQYFGAGTRLSVL.

The chain couples TRBV7-2 to TRBJ2-1; tentative D call: TRBD1 (6 bases). CDR1 and CDR2 from the germline V gene are SGHTA and FQGNSA. The CDR3 is 17 residues long. Trimming removed 4 bases at V and 4 bases at J, with 20 bases between. As DNA, the CDR3 is TGTGCCAGCAGCTCCCGCCCAGGGGTGGGAGTTTACAATGAGCAGTTCTTC. The encoded protein is CASSSRPGVGVYNEQFF.

V is TRBV13 and J is TRBJ2-3; the D is unclear. Deletions cut 7 bases from V and 10 bases from J, with 12 bases between. Germline V gene sequence: CDR1 PRHDT, CDR2 FYEKMQ (reference sequence). The CDR3 covers 11 residues. The CDR3 spells CASTLGPAQYF. As DNA, the CDR3 is TGTGCCAGCACCCTAGGTCCGGCGCAGTATTTT.

The V call is TRBV10-3, the J call TRBJ2-1, with D possibly matching TRBD2 (6 bases). Germline lookup yields CDR1 ENHRY and CDR2 SYGVKD. The length of the CDR3 is 13 residues. V gave up 8 bases and J gave up 5 bases, with 13 bases separating them. Here the CDR3 DNA reads TGTGCCATCCTCCGGGACTCACACAATGAGCAGTTCTTC. It translates to CAILRDSHNEQFF.